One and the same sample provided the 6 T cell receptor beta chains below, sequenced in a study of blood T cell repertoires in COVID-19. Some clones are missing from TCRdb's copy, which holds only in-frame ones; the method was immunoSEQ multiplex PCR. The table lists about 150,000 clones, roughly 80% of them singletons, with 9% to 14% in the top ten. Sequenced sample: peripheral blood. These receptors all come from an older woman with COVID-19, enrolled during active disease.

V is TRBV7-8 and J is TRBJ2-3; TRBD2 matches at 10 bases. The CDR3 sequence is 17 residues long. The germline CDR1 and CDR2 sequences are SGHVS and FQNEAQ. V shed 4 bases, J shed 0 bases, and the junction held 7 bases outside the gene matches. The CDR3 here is CASSSSLTSGSTDTQYF. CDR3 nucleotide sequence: TGTGCCAGCAGCTCTTCTTTGACTAGCGGGAGCACAGATACGCAGTATTTT.

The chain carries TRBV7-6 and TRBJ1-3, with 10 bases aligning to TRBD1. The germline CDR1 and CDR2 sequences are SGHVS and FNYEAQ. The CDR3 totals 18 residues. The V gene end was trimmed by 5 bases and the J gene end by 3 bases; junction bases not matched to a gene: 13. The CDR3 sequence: CASSPSVRGTGDGNTIYF. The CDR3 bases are TGTGCCAGCAGCCCCTCCGTCAGAGGGACAGGGGATGGAAACACCATATATTTT.

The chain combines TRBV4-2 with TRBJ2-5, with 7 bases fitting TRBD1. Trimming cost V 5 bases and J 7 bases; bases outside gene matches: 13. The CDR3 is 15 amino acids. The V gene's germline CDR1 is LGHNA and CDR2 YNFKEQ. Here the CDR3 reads CASSSRGQPPGTQYF. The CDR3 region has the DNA TGTGCCAGCAGCTCACGGGGACAGCCGCCGGGGACCCAGTACTTC.

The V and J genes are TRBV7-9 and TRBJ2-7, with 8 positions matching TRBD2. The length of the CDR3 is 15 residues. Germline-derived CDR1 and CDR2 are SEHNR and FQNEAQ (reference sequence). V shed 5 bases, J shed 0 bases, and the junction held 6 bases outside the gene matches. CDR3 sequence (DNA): TGTGCCAGCAGCCCAGAGCGGGGGTCCTCCTACGAGCAGTACTTC. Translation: CASSPERGSSYEQYF.

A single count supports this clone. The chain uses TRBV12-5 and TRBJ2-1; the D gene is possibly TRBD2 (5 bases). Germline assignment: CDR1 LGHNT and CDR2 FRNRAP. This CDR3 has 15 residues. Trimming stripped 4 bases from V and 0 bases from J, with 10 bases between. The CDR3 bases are TGTGCTAGTGGTTGGGCTAGCCGCTCCTACAATGAGCAGTTCTTC. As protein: CASGWASRSYNEQFF.

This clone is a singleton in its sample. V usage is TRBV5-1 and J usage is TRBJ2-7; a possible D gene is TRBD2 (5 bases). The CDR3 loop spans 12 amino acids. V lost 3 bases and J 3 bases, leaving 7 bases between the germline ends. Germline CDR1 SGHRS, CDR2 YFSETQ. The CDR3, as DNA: TGCGCCAGCAGCTCGGGAAGCTACGAGCAGTACTTC. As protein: CASSSGSYEQYF.